Listed here are 24 T cell receptor beta chains from one sample, sequenced in a study of graft-versus-host responses after intestinal transplantation. The table came from immunoSEQ multiplex PCR; TCRdb's copy has only in-frame clones and leaves some out. Of tens of thousands of clones in the sample, roughly 90% were seen once. The sample in question was bone marrow, obtained roughly 780 days after intestinal transplantation. Every receptor here comes from a human patient who received an intestinal transplant, so some T cells may come from the graft donor.

The chain links TRBV18 to TRBJ2-1; D may match TRBD1 or TRBD2 (5 bases each). Between the trimmed V and J ends, which lost 1 base and 2 bases, there was a span of 9 bases. Germline V gives CDR1 KGHSH, CDR2 LQKENI. CDR3 length: 15 residues. In DNA form, the CDR3 reads TGTGCCAGCTCACCACAGGGGACGCCCTACAATGAGCAGTTCTTC. Translating gives CASSPQGTPYNEQFF.

Only one count was recorded for this clone. The genes are TRBV30 and TRBJ2-5, with D possibly being TRBD2 (7 bases). This CDR3 contains 14 residues. Trimming took off 0 bases at V and 3 bases at J, with 11 bases between the two ends. CDR1 is GTSNPN and CDR2 is SVGIG in the germline V gene (reference sequence). The chain's CDR3 is CAWSVRGAKETQYF. The DNA of the CDR3 is TGTGCCTGGAGTGTACGGGGGGCTAAAGAGACCCAGTACTTC.

The J gene is TRBJ2-2, the V gene TRBV6-5; TRBD2 might be the D (6 bases). Per germline, CDR1 MNHEY and CDR2 SVGAGI. The CDR3 runs to 14 residues. The V end lost 2 bases, the J end lost 6 bases, and 10 bases lay between the germline ends. CDR3 residues: CASSYETSAGELFF. As DNA, the CDR3 is TGTGCCAGCAGTTACGAGACTAGTGCCGGGGAGCTGTTTTTT.

The chain couples TRBV5-4 to TRBJ2-7; a weak D match, TRBD1 (6 bases). CDR1 and CDR2 (germline): SGHNT, YYREEE (reference sequence). The CDR3 covers 17 residues. V dropped 3 bases and J dropped 3 bases, with 22 bases sitting between them. The CDR3 loop reads CASSWTVGPNPYYEQYF. CDR3 coding DNA: TGTGCCAGCAGCTGGACAGTGGGGCCGAACCCCTACTACGAGCAGTACTTC.

The chain recombines TRBV9 with TRBJ2-3; D may be TRBD1 (5 bases). Germline CDR1 SGDLS, CDR2 YYNGEE. Trimming removed 0 bases from V and 0 bases from J, with 11 bases in between. The CDR3 runs 16 residues. In DNA, the CDR3 is TGTGCCAGCAGCGTAGGGACATCAACTAGCACAGATACGCAGTATTTT. Translating it yields CASSVGTSTSTDTQYF.

The genes are TRBV15 and TRBJ1-6; D perhaps matches TRBD1 (6 bases). CDR3 length: 15 residues. V was trimmed by 1 base and J by 8 bases, leaving 12 bases between them. CDR1 and CDR2 (germline): LNHNV, YYDKDF (reference sequence). CDR3 bases: TGTGCCACCAGCAGAGGGGGGCTTCAGGATTCACCCCTCCACTTT. Translating gives CATSRGGLQDSPLHF.

The chain joins TRBV2 to TRBJ2-2; a weak D match, TRBD1 (6 bases). V lost 6 bases to trimming and J lost 0 bases, with 11 bases between them. This CDR3 spans 15 amino acids. Germline lookup yields CDR1 SNHLY and CDR2 FYNNEI. CDR3 sequence reads: CASRPDRTNTGELFF. CDR3 coding DNA: TGTGCCAGCAGGCCGGACAGAACGAACACCGGGGAGCTGTTTTTT.

The chain combines TRBV7-9 with TRBJ1-5; D remains ambiguous. Germline V gene sequence: CDR1 SEHNR, CDR2 FQNEAQ (reference sequence). The germline V and J ends were trimmed by 5 bases and 0 bases, with 8 bases remaining between them. The CDR3 is 14 residues long. The DNA for the CDR3 is TGTGCCAGCAGCGATAGATATAGCAATCAGCCCCAGCATTTT. Its translation: CASSDRYSNQPQHF.

This chain joins TRBV7-9 and TRBJ2-1; no firm D call. Deletions cut 1 base from V and 7 bases from J, with 5 bases between. From germline, CDR1 is SEHNR and CDR2 FQNEAQ (reference sequence). This CDR3 has 12 amino acids. CDR3 sequence reads: CASSLDLNEQFF. The CDR3 coding sequence is TGTGCCAGCAGCTTAGATCTGAATGAGCAGTTCTTC.

The V and J genes are TRBV28 and TRBJ1-2, with TRBD1 identical over 7 bases. The CDR3 covers 13 residues. V lost 5 bases, J lost 4 bases, and 4 bases stayed unmatched. Germline loops: CDR1 MDHEN, CDR2 SYDVKM. CDR3: CASSLGQAYGYTF. In DNA form, the CDR3 reads TGTGCCAGCAGTCTAGGACAGGCCTATGGCTACACCTTC.

The J gene is TRBJ2-2, the V gene TRBV5-6; TRBD2 aligns across 12 bases. Germline CDR1 and CDR2: SGHDT and YYEEEE. The length of the CDR3 is 16 residues. The junction had 7 bases not matched to a gene; V was cut back by 4 bases and J by 6 bases. Here the CDR3 reads CASSGGLAGFSGELFF. The DNA of the CDR3 is TGTGCCAGCAGCGGAGGACTAGCGGGATTCTCCGGGGAGCTGTTTTTT.

This clone appeared a single time. This chain links TRBV6-5 with TRBJ2-7; the D gene is possibly TRBD2 (5 bases). Germline CDR1 and CDR2: MNHEY and SVGAGI. The CDR3 extends over 13 amino acids. The V and J ends lost 6 bases and 4 bases respectively, with 13 bases between them. CDR3: CASSHGLIYEQYF. The CDR3 DNA sequence: TGTGCCAGCAGCCACGGACTTATTTACGAGCAGTACTTC.

The J gene is TRBJ2-5, the V gene TRBV18; a possible D gene is TRBD2 (6 bases). V gave up 3 bases and J gave up 4 bases, with 12 bases separating them. The CDR3 runs 14 residues. Germline V gene data show CDR1 as KGHSH and CDR2 as LQKENI. The DNA for the CDR3 is TGTGCCAGCTCACCCGCTACTAGCCCAGAGACCCAGTACTTC. This sequence encodes CASSPATSPETQYF.

V gene TRBV5-1 combines with J gene TRBJ2-3; TRBD2 is a possible D gene (7 bases). This CDR3 comprises 15 residues. Germline V gene data show CDR1 as SGHRS and CDR2 as YFSETQ. The ends were cut back, 3 bases at V and 0 bases at J, with 11 bases in the middle. The DNA for the CDR3 is TGCGCCAGCAGCTCGGCGGGGGCGAGCACAGATACGCAGTATTTT. It encodes CASSSAGASTDTQYF.

The CDR3 coding sequence is TGTGCCAGTAGTATGCTGGCTCGCGTGAGCTCCTACAATGAGCAGTTCTTC. Its protein is CASSMLARVSSYNEQFF. The genes are TRBV19 and TRBJ2-1; D is ambiguous. V gave up 3 bases and J gave up 0 bases, with 15 bases separating them. Per germline, CDR1 LNHDA and CDR2 SQIVND (reference sequence). The CDR3 contains 17 residues.

This clone was observed a handful of times. The V and J genes are TRBV7-9 and TRBJ2-5, with D perhaps given as TRBD1 or TRBD2 (5 bases each). The CDR3 sequence is 14 residues long. Germline V gives CDR1 SEHNR, CDR2 FQNEAQ (reference sequence). V lost 4 bases and J lost 2, with 11 bases in between. The CDR3 sequence is CASSSGTPQETQYF. CDR3 DNA: TGTGCCAGCAGCTCCGGGACGCCACAAGAGACCCAGTACTTC.

The J gene is TRBJ2-1, the V gene TRBV30, with unresolved D. The CDR3 totals 13 residues. Germline CDR1 reads GTSNPN; CDR2 reads SVGIG (reference sequence). Trimming left V 5 bases short and J 1 base short, with 9 bases between. The CDR3 reads CAWGSTSYNEQFF. The CDR3 coding sequence is TGTGCCTGGGGCAGCACTTCCTACAATGAGCAGTTCTTC.

In its sample, this clone was seen once. This sequence joins TRBV5-4 and TRBJ2-7, with D perhaps matching TRBD1 or TRBD2 (5 bases each). V was trimmed by 2 bases and J by 3 bases, leaving 12 bases between them. Germline lookup yields CDR1 SGHNT and CDR2 YYREEE (reference sequence). CDR3 length: 14 residues. The CDR3 bases are TGTGCCAGCAGCTTCCGGGGCGTAAGCTACGAGCAGTACTTC. Its translation is CASSFRGVSYEQYF.

The CDR3 here is CASSLGTTNTEAFF. In DNA form, the CDR3 reads TGCGCCAGCAGCTTGGGGACTACGAACACTGAAGCTTTCTTT. The V and J genes are TRBV5-1 and TRBJ1-1; no definite D call. Germline loops: CDR1 SGHRS, CDR2 YFSETQ. Trimming stripped 0 bases from V and 1 base from J, with 7 bases between. The CDR3 has 14 amino acids. Complete variable domain (other parts from reference TRBV5-1 and TRBJ1-1): KAGVTQTPRYLIKTRGQQVTLSCSPISGHRSVSWYQQTPGQGLQFLFEYFSETQRNKGNFPGRFSGRQFSNSRSEMNVSTLELGDSALYLCASSLGTTNTEAFFGQGTRLTVV.

J is TRBJ2-6 and V is TRBV2, with D possibly TRBD2 on 6 matching bases. The CDR3 loop spans 19 amino acids. Trimming left V 0 bases short and J 2 bases short, with 17 bases between. CDR1 and CDR2 (germline): SNHLY, FYNNEI. The CDR3 spells CASSEALPGVGAGANVLTF. For the CDR3, the DNA is TGTGCCAGCAGTGAAGCGCTTCCGGGGGTTGGGGCTGGGGCCAACGTCCTGACTTTC.

This chain uses TRBV5-1 with TRBJ2-1, with a possible D match to TRBD1 (5 bases). V was clipped by 0 bases and J by 10 bases, with 17 bases between them. CDR3 length: 15 amino acids. Per the germline V gene, CDR1 is SGHRS and CDR2 is YFSETQ. The CDR3 is CASSLEVLGEVEQFF. The CDR3 nucleotides read TGCGCCAGCAGCTTGGAAGTTCTAGGGGAAGTAGAGCAGTTCTTC. Complete variable domain (other parts from reference TRBV5-1 and TRBJ2-1): KAGVTQTPRYLIKTRGQQVTLSCSPISGHRSVSWYQQTPGQGLQFLFEYFSETQRNKGNFPGRFSGRQFSNSRSEMNVSTLELGDSALYLCASSLEVLGEVEQFFGPGTRLTVL.

V gene TRBV7-9 combines with J gene TRBJ1-1, with TRBD1 identical over 9 bases. V was pared by 7 bases and J by 0 bases, with 9 bases of the junction left unmatched. CDR1 and CDR2 from the germline V gene are SEHNR and FQNEAQ (reference sequence). This CDR3 is built from 16 residues. This chain's CDR3 is CASTGQGGWMNTEAFF. The CDR3 nucleotides are TGTGCCAGCACGGGACAGGGAGGGTGGATGAACACTGAAGCTTTCTTT.

V is TRBV27 and J is TRBJ1-4; tentative D call: TRBD1 (5 bases). Looked up from germline, CDR1 is MNHEY and CDR2 is SMNVEV (reference sequence). CDR3 size: 13 residues. V lost 7 bases, J lost 8 bases, and 14 bases lay in between. DNA for the CDR3: TGTGCCAGCATCCCTACTGGGGGGGAAAAACTGTTTTTT. It encodes CASIPTGGEKLFF. The full variable domain, in which reference TRBV27 and TRBJ1-4 provide the parts outside the CDR3, is EAQVTQNPRYLITVTGKKLTVTCSQNMNHEYMSWYRQDPGLGLRQIYYSMNVEVTDKGDVPEGYKVSRKEKRNFPLILESPSPNQTSLYFCASIPTGGEKLFFGSGTQLSVL.

This sequence joins TRBV2 and TRBJ2-2, with TRBD2 as a possible D gene (6 bases). From germline, CDR1 is SNHLY and CDR2 FYNNEI. V lost 0 bases and J lost 5, with 13 bases in between. This CDR3 has 16 residues. Here the CDR3 DNA reads TGTGCCAGCAGTGAAGCGGACATGGGAGGTACCGGGGAGCTGTTTTTT. Translation gives CASSEADMGGTGELFF.